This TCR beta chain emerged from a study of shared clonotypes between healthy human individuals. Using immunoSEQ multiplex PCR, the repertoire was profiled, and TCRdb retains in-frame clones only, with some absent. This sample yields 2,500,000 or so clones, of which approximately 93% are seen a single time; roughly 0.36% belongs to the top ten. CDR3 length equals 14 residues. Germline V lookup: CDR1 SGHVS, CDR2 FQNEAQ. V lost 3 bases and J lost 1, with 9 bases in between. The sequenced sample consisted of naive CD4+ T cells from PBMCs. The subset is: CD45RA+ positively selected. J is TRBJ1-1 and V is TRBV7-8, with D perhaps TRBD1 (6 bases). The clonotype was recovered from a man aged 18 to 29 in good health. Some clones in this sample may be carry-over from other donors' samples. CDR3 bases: TGTGCCAGCAGCTTGATGACAGGGAACACTGAAGCTTTCTTT. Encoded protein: CASSLMTGNTEAFF.